What follows are 22 T cell receptor beta chains derived from one specimen sequenced in a study of cytomegalovirus exposure and HLA in healthy donors (dated by TCRdb to 2017 to 2019). Receptor libraries were prepared by the immunoSEQ multiplex PCR assay. For the multiplex PCR, a mixture combining 60 forward primers for TCR Vbeta segments and 13 reverse primers for TCR Jbeta segments was used. Not all clones reach the TCRdb copy of this immuneACCESS table, which keeps in-frame sequences only. Checked studies attribute under half of the gap to unresolved V genes and leave the rest unexplained. A total of roughly 190,000 clones appear in this sample, roughly 13% of them only once. The ten largest clones capture about 7.8% of the sample. Sequencing was performed on PBMCs. The receptors come from a man in his fifties in good health and CMV-seropositive.

J is TRBJ2-1 and V is TRBV5-1; D is undetermined. CDR1 is SGHRS, CDR2 YFSETQ, per germline. The V gene lost 4 bases and the J gene lost 8 bases, with 7 bases spanning the gap. The CDR3 covers 11 residues. CDR3: CASSAAHEQFF. The CDR3 nucleotides are TGCGCCAGCAGCGCCGCGCATGAGCAGTTCTTC.

This chain connects TRBV19 to TRBJ1-6; TRBD1 might be the D (5 bases). CDR3 size: 15 residues. Trimming shortened V by 1 base and J by 8 bases, and 12 bases separated the two germline ends. Germline V gene sequence: CDR1 LNHDA, CDR2 SQIVND (reference sequence). The CDR3 region is CASSIVTGGDSPLHF. The CDR3 DNA follows: TGTGCCAGTAGTATAGTAACGGGAGGGGATTCACCCCTCCACTTT.

This chain joins TRBV29-1 and TRBJ1-2; D is ambiguous. Germline V gene lookup returns CDR1 SQVTM and CDR2 ANQGSEA. The germline V and J ends were trimmed by 5 bases and 4 bases, with 11 bases remaining between them. The CDR3 totals 12 residues. The CDR3 nucleotides read TGCAGCGTTACACCCTCCTTCTATGGCTACACCTTC. It yields the protein CSVTPSFYGYTF.

The V and J genes are TRBV28 and TRBJ1-3; D gene ambiguous. Per the germline V gene, CDR1 is MDHEN and CDR2 is SYDVKM. This CDR3 is 14 amino acids long. The germline V and J ends were trimmed by 6 bases and 2 bases, with 11 bases remaining between them. CDR3: CASRETITGNTIYF. As DNA, the CDR3 is TGTGCCAGCAGGGAGACGATAACTGGAAACACCATATATTTT.

This chain connects TRBV7-6 to TRBJ2-3; 10 nucleotides align to TRBD2. Germline-derived CDR1 and CDR2 are SGHVS and FNYEAQ. The CDR3 spans 17 residues. V was pared by 2 bases and J by 2 bases, with 7 bases of the junction left unmatched. This chain's CDR3 is CASSLLAGGHYTDTQYF. As DNA, the CDR3 is TGTGCCAGCAGCTTATTAGCGGGGGGCCATTACACAGATACGCAGTATTTT.

The CDR3 nucleotides read TGTGCCAGCAGCTTGGAACGGCGGGGGGAATACGAGACCCAGTACTTC. This translates into CASSLERRGEYETQYF. The J gene is TRBJ2-5, the V gene TRBV5-4, with 8 bases lining up with TRBD2. CDR1 and CDR2 (germline): SGHNT, YYREEE (reference sequence). Trimming removed 0 bases from V and 5 bases from J; junction bases left unmatched: 9. The CDR3 spans 16 residues.

This clone was observed once. The V call is TRBV6-4, the J call TRBJ1-2; the match to TRBD1 covers 9 bases. The CDR3 length is 15 residues. Per the germline V gene, CDR1 is MRHNA and CDR2 is SNTAGT. J lost 7 bases, V lost 2 bases, and 8 bases had no gene match. The CDR3 region is CASSDTTQGAGGYTF. CDR3 DNA sequence: TGTGCCAGCAGTGACACCACACAGGGGGCTGGTGGCTACACCTTC.

This sequence joins TRBV14 and TRBJ1-1, with a weak D call TRBD1 (5 bases). CDR3 size: 14 residues. Deletions cut 3 bases from V and 5 bases from J, with 13 bases between. The germline gives CDR1 SGHDN, CDR2 FVKESK. For the CDR3, the DNA is TGTGCCAGCAGCCACGAGGGACGGGGGACTGAAGCTTTCTTT. Its protein is CASSHEGRGTEAFF.

The chain recombines TRBV4-1 with TRBJ2-5, with TRBD2 matching 8 bases. V trimming: 3 bases; J trimming: 5 bases; junction bases outside the gene matches: 14. Germline V gene data show CDR1 as MGHRA and CDR2 as YSYEKL. This CDR3 is built from 17 residues. The CDR3 DNA follows: TGCGCCAGCAGCCAGGATGCCTTTGCGGGGGGCGGGGAGACCCAGTACTTC. This translates into CASSQDAFAGGGETQYF.

J is TRBJ1-2 and V is TRBV5-6; TRBD1 matches 7 bases. The CDR3 loop spans 15 amino acids. The J segment lost 7 bases and the V segment lost 0 bases, leaving 9 bases of the junction unmatched. The germline V gene encodes CDR1 SGHDT and CDR2 YYEEEE. The CDR3 reads CASSLGPQGRFGYTF. CDR3 bases: TGTGCCAGCAGCTTGGGGCCACAGGGGAGGTTTGGCTACACCTTC. Using reference TRBV5-6 and TRBJ1-2 for the parts outside the CDR3, the full variable domain is DAGVTQSPTHLIKTRGQQVTLRCSPKSGHDTVSWYQQALGQGPQFIFQYYEEEERQRGNFPDRFSGHQFPNYSSELNVNALLLGDSALYLCASSLGPQGRFGYTFGSGTRLTVV.

This chain links TRBV6-1 with TRBJ1-6; TRBD1 might be the D (5 bases). Germline CDR1 MNHNS, CDR2 SASEGT. The V and J ends lost 0 bases and 6 bases respectively, with 15 bases between them. CDR3 length equals 17 residues. CDR3 DNA sequence: TGTGCCAGCAGTGAAGCAAGGGGAGGGGCCTTTAATTCACCCCTCCACTTT. It encodes CASSEARGGAFNSPLHF.

This clone has a handful of counts. A read error may account for a junction end that differs from germline. The chain couples TRBV5-1 to TRBJ2-3; weak D call: TRBD2 (5 bases). Germline V gives CDR1 SGHRS, CDR2 YFSETQ. The CDR3 runs 12 residues. The CDR3 region has the DNA TGCGCCAGCAGCCCCCGGGGAGATACGAAGTATTTT. This gives the protein CASSPRGDTKYF.

The CDR3: CASSILNRRSGANVLTF. In nucleotides, the CDR3 is TGTGCCAGTAGTATACTAAACAGGCGCTCTGGGGCCAACGTCCTGACTTTC. This chain connects TRBV19 to TRBJ2-6; possibly TRBD1 for D (5 bases). CDR1 is LNHDA and CDR2 is SQIVND in the germline V gene (reference sequence). The CDR3 length is 17 residues. Trimming shortened V by 2 bases and J by 0 bases, and 11 bases separated the two germline ends. Complete variable domain (other parts from reference TRBV19 and TRBJ2-6): DGGITQSPKYLFRKEGQNVTLSCEQNLNHDAMYWYRQDPGQGLRLIYYSQIVNDFQKGDIAEGYSVSREKKESFPLTVTSAQKNPTAFYLCASSILNRRSGANVLTFGAGSRLTVL.

V and J are TRBV11-2 and TRBJ2-7, with D perhaps matching TRBD2 (5 bases). CDR3 length: 14 residues. Germline assignment: CDR1 SGHAT and CDR2 FQNNGV. V lost 5 bases to trimming and J lost 3 bases, with 14 bases between them. CDR3: CASSPLGRVYEQYF. The CDR3 nucleotides read TGTGCCAGCAGCCCTTTAGGGAGAGTCTACGAGCAGTACTTC.

This clone was observed a handful of times. This chain connects TRBV14 to TRBJ2-5, with 9 bases aligning to TRBD1. The CDR3 is 14 residues long. J was trimmed by 6 bases and V by 4 bases; bases with no gene match: 6. Germline loops: CDR1 SGHDN, CDR2 FVKESK. Here the CDR3 DNA reads TGTGCCAGCAGCCTGGGACAGGGCCTGAAGACCCAGTACTTC. It codes for CASSLGQGLKTQYF.

This rearrangement joins TRBV7-2 to TRBJ1-5, with D unresolved. Germline CDR1 is SGHTA and CDR2 is FQGNSA. This CDR3 is built from 16 residues. Trimming pared 5 bases from V and 4 bases from J, leaving 18 bases between. The CDR3 DNA reads as TGTGCCAGCAGCATTAGACCGGACGGACTTAATCAGCCCCAGCATTTT. It specifies CASSIRPDGLNQPQHF.

A word on this clone: The junction departs from the called germline gene at one end, perhaps through a read error. V usage is TRBV7-7 and J usage is TRBJ1-5; D perhaps matches TRBD1 (6 bases). Per germline, CDR1 SSHAT and CDR2 FNYEAQ (reference sequence). CDR3 length equals 13 residues. Here the CDR3 DNA reads TGTGCTAGCAGCTTAGACTACAGGGTGTCCCAGCATTTT. Translated, it gives CASSLDYRVSQHF.

The chain has TRBV11-2 and TRBJ1-6; 7 positions agree with TRBD1. The CDR3 loop spans 16 amino acids. The junction had 9 bases not matched to a gene; V was cut back by 0 bases and J by 10 bases. Germline CDR1 is SGHAT and CDR2 is FQNNGV. This CDR3 reads CASSLDRGGRGSPLHF. As DNA, the CDR3 is TGTGCCAGCAGCTTAGATCGAGGGGGCCGCGGCTCACCCCTCCACTTT.

The chain joins TRBV11-3 to TRBJ1-2; D not resolved. This CDR3 has 14 residues. Trimming pared 2 bases from V and 3 bases from J, leaving 10 bases between. The germline CDR1 and CDR2 sequences are SGHNT and YENEEA. The CDR3 DNA follows: TGTGCCAGCAGCTTAACCGACGGGGACTATGGCTACACCTTC. Protein: CASSLTDGDYGYTF. Looking up the rest from reference TRBV11-3 and TRBJ1-2 gives the full variable domain: EAGVVQSPRYKIIEKKQPVAFWCNPISGHNTLYWYLQNLGQGPELLIRYENEEAVDDSQLPKDRFSAERLKGVDSTLKIQPAELGDSAVYLCASSLTDGDYGYTFGSGTRLTVV.

J is TRBJ2-2 and V is TRBV5-4, with a tentative D call TRBD1 (6 bases). Looked up from germline, CDR1 is SGHNT and CDR2 is YYREEE (reference sequence). The V end was cut by 4 bases, the J end by 0 bases, with 10 bases between. The CDR3 sequence is 15 residues long. The CDR3 nucleotides read TGTGCCAGCAGCGCAGGGGTTGCGAACACCGGGGAGCTGTTTTTT. This gives the protein CASSAGVANTGELFF.

In DNA form, the CDR3 reads TGTGCCAGCAGTGATACTGTCGATACGCAGTATTTT. Protein: CASSDTVDTQYF. The V and J genes are TRBV2 and TRBJ2-3; no reliable D call. This CDR3 comprises 12 residues. Germline CDR1 SNHLY, CDR2 FYNNEI. Trimming stripped 3 bases from V and 6 bases from J, with 7 bases between.

This clone was seen a few times. The CDR3 loop reads CASSPGQGNTDTQYF. CDR3 DNA sequence: TGCGCCAGCAGCCCGGGACAGGGGAACACAGATACGCAGTATTTT. The genes are TRBV4-3 and TRBJ2-3; the match to TRBD1 covers 10 bases. V was pared by 4 bases and J by 2 bases, with 3 bases of the junction left unmatched. Germline CDR1 LGHNA, CDR2 YSLEER. The CDR3 has 15 amino acids.